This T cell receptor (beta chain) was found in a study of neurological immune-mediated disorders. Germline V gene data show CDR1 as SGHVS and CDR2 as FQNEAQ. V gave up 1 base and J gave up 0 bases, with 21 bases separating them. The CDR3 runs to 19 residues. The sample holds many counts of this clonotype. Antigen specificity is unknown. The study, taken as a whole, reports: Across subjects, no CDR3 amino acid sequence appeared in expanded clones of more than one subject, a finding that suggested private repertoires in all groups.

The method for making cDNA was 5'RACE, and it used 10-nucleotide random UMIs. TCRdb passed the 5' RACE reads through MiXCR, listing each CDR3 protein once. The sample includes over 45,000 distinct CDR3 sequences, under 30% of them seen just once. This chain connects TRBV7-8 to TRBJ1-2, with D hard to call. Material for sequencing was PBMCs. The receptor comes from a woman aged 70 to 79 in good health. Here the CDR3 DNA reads TGTGCCAGCAGCTTAGGGTTTCGGGGTGAGGCCGGAGCTAACTATGGCTACACCTTC. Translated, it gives CASSLGFRGEAGANYGYTF.